Listed here are 23 T cell receptor beta chains from one sample, sequenced in a study of T cells in Graves' hyperthyroidism and ophthalmopathy. It was RNA transcripts that yielded the amplified TCR beta CDR3 regions. When the TCR CDR3 underwent first-round RT-PCR, the HTBI primer set was used. TCRdb independently ran MiXCR on the multiplex PCR reads; one entry per CDR3 protein. The sample lists hundreds of thousands of distinct CDR3 sequences, about a sixth seen once, with roughly 3.5% in the top ten. The sequencing sample was made of blood. These receptors all come from a woman in her 40s with Graves' ophthalmopathy.

This clonotype was observed at least ten times. This rearrangement joins TRBV20-1 to TRBJ1-5; no firm D call. The V end lost 3 bases, the J end lost 11 bases, and 14 bases lay between the germline ends. The CDR3 has 12 amino acids. The germline V gene encodes CDR1 DFQATT and CDR2 SNEGSKA (reference sequence). CDR3 protein: CSARGTERAQHF. CDR3 in DNA: TGCAGTGCTAGGGGTACCGAACGGGCCCAGCATTTT.

The sample holds many counts of this clonotype. This chain joins TRBV20-1 and TRBJ2-5; 11 nucleotides agree with TRBD2. Trimming took 5 bases from V and 1 from J; bases not matched to a gene: 3. This CDR3 is built from 14 residues. CDR1 and CDR2 (germline): DFQATT, SNEGSKA (reference sequence). CDR3 sequence (DNA): TGCAGTGCTGGGACTAGCGGCTTCCAAGAGACCCAGTACTTC. It codes for CSAGTSGFQETQYF.

This clonotype has more than one count but fewer than ten. The chain couples TRBV7-3 to TRBJ2-1; possible D gene TRBD2, 7 bases. Trimming cost V 5 bases and J 9 bases, with 20 bases left between them. The CDR3 loop spans 15 amino acids. Germline CDR1 reads SGHTA; CDR2 reads FQGTGA. The CDR3 nucleotides are TGTGCCAGCAGCCCACCCGGGGGGCGCTTCCGTGAGCAGTTCTTC. It encodes CASSPPGGRFREQFF.

This clonotype turned up a few times. V gene TRBV29-1 combines with J gene TRBJ1-1, with D possibly matching TRBD1 (6 bases). The length of the CDR3 is 15 residues. The V end was cut by 7 bases, the J end by 2 bases, with 20 bases between. Germline loops: CDR1 SQVTM, CDR2 ANQGSEA. The CDR3 coding sequence is TGCAGCGCCACCGGGACTAGGACAGACAACACTGAAGCTTTCTTT. Translation: CSATGTRTDNTEAFF.

This clonotype was seen a handful of times. CDR3: CASRKDRGSPPDTQYF. The CDR3 coding sequence is TGTGCCAGCAGGAAGGACAGGGGGTCCCCCCCGGATACGCAGTATTTT. The chain employs TRBV6-1 and TRBJ2-3; 10 nucleotides agree with TRBD1. This CDR3 has 16 amino acids. After removal of 6 bases from V and 6 bases from J, the junction contained 12 bases not matched to a gene. The germline CDR1 and CDR2 sequences are MNHNS and SASEGT.

The chain links TRBV2 to TRBJ1-1; TRBD1 matches 7 bases. CDR1 SNHLY and CDR2 FYNNEI come from the germline V gene. Trimming at V came to 4 bases and at J to 4 bases, leaving 0 bases not matched to a gene. This CDR3 spans 12 amino acids. CDR3 amino acids: CASSAGGTEAFF. CDR3 bases: TGTGCCAGCAGTGCAGGGGGCACTGAAGCTTTCTTT.

The CDR3 protein is CASNPTGGGGPTDTQYF. CDR3 nucleotide sequence: TGTGCCAGCAACCCGACGGGAGGGGGCGGCCCCACAGATACGCAGTATTTT. This chain connects TRBV7-9 to TRBJ2-3; tentatively, D is TRBD2 (8 bases). The germline CDR1 and CDR2 sequences are SEHNR and FQNEAQ (reference sequence). V was shortened by 7 bases and J by 2 bases, with 22 bases between the two germline ends. This CDR3 has 17 amino acids. The full variable domain, in which reference TRBV7-9 and TRBJ2-3 provide the parts outside the CDR3, is DTGVSQNPRHKITKRGQNVTFRCDPISEHNRLYWYRQTLGQGPEFLTYFQNEAQLEKSRLLSDRFSAERPKGSFSTLEIQRTEQGDSAMYLCASNPTGGGGPTDTQYFGPGTRLTVL.

This clonotype was recorded many times. The rearrangement uses TRBV28 and TRBJ2-3; 7 bases are shared with TRBD1. The trim removed 4 bases at V and 4 bases at J, leaving 11 bases unmatched. The CDR3 covers 16 residues. Germline V CDR1 and CDR2: MDHEN, SYDVKM. The CDR3, as DNA: TGTGCCAGCAGTTCCTCGGGACAGCACTTCGCAGATACGCAGTATTTT. Translated, it gives CASSSSGQHFADTQYF.

At least ten counts were recorded for this clonotype. The J gene is TRBJ2-5, the V gene TRBV6-1, with a possible D match to TRBD2 (7 bases). The germline V gene encodes CDR1 MNHNS and CDR2 SASEGT. V lost 7 bases to trimming and J lost 5 bases, with 17 bases between them. The CDR3 runs 14 residues. The CDR3 spells CASKDGRGPETQYF. For the CDR3, the DNA is TGTGCCAGCAAGGATGGGCGGGGGCCGGAGACCCAGTACTTC.

Regarding this clonotype: A read error may produce the germline difference seen at one junction end. The J gene is TRBJ2-5, the V gene TRBV7-7; 9 bases agree with TRBD1. Germline CDR1 is SSHAT and CDR2 is FNYEAQ (reference sequence). This CDR3 region has 15 residues. CDR3 in amino acids: CASSLRGQGLETQYF. CDR3 sequence (DNA): TGTGCTAGCAGCTTAAGGGGACAGGGTTTGGAGACCCAGTACTTC. The full variable domain, its missing parts supplied by reference TRBV7-7 and TRBJ2-5, is GAGVSQSPRYKVTKRGQDVTLRCDPISSHATLYWYQQALGQGPEFLTYFNYEAQPDKSGLPSDRFSAERPEGSISTLTIQRTEQRDSAMYRCASSLRGQGLETQYFGPGTRLLVL.

This clonotype has a count of ten or more. The chain is built from TRBV12-3 or TRBV12-4 and TRBJ2-2; D is tentatively TRBD1 or TRBD2 (5 bases each). V was pared by 2 bases and J by 5 bases, with 15 bases between. CDR3 length: 16 residues. The CDR3 nucleotides read TGTGCCAGCAGTTTACAGGGACCATCACCAACCGGGGAGCTGTTTTTT. Its protein is CASSLQGPSPTGELFF.

This clonotype has just a few counts. This chain uses TRBV20-1 with TRBJ1-1, with a tentative D call TRBD1 (6 bases). This CDR3 contains 13 residues. Germline CDR1 DFQATT, CDR2 SNEGSKA (reference sequence). V was pared by 4 bases and J by 3 bases, with 12 bases between. CDR3 in amino acids: CSAKQGFDTEAFF. For the CDR3, the DNA is TGCAGTGCTAAACAGGGATTTGACACTGAAGCTTTCTTT.

The V call is TRBV30, the J call TRBJ1-4; 8 bases line up with TRBD1. J lost 8 bases, V lost 2 bases, and 4 bases had no gene match. The CDR3 has 13 residues. Looked up from germline, CDR1 is GTSNPN and CDR2 is SVGIG (reference sequence). Here the CDR3 reads CAWSPGGGEKLFF. CDR3 sequence (DNA): TGTGCCTGGAGTCCAGGGGGCGGCGAAAAACTGTTTTTT.

This clonotype came up many times. The J gene is TRBJ2-3, the V gene TRBV28; 8 bases agree with TRBD2. Trimming took 7 bases from V and 5 from J; bases not matched to a gene: 5. This CDR3 is 13 amino acids long. Germline CDR1 is MDHEN and CDR2 is SYDVKM. CDR3 nucleotide sequence: TGTGCCAGCACCACTAGCGGCGGAGATACGCAGTATTTT. It specifies CASTTSGGDTQYF.

V usage is TRBV3-1 and J usage is TRBJ2-1, with 11 bases lining up with TRBD2. The CDR3 loop spans 16 amino acids. Trimming cost V 4 bases and J 2 bases; bases outside gene matches: 4. Germline V gene lookup returns CDR1 LGHDT and CDR2 YNNKEL (reference sequence). The CDR3 bases are TGTGCCAGCAGCCTTAGCGGGGGGGACCCCTACAATGAGCAGTTCTTC. It encodes CASSLSGGDPYNEQFF.

J is TRBJ2-1 and V is TRBV4-3; D is uncertain. V lost 2 bases and J lost 8, with 25 bases in between. Germline V lookup: CDR1 LGHNA, CDR2 YSLEER. The CDR3 loop spans 18 amino acids. The DNA of the CDR3 is TGCGCCAGCAGCCAACCAATCTTGAGCCATAAAGTCCCCCATGAGCAGTTCTTC. It specifies CASSQPILSHKVPHEQFF.

This clonotype was observed a handful of times. The chain uses TRBV7-9 and TRBJ1-6, with TRBD1 as a possible D gene (5 bases). The length of the CDR3 is 16 residues. Trimming pared 4 bases from V and 6 bases from J, leaving 16 bases between. CDR1 is SEHNR, CDR2 FQNEAQ, per germline (reference sequence). CDR3 nucleotides: TGTGCCAGCAGCTCATCCGCAGGGCCGGTTAATTCACCCCTCCACTTT. This codes for CASSSSAGPVNSPLHF.

In the case of this clonotype: With a much larger clone just one base away, this may be a read error. The J gene is TRBJ2-7, the V gene TRBV6-2 or TRBV6-3; 9 positions agree with TRBD2. There are 17 residues in the CDR3. Per the germline V gene, CDR1 is MNHEY and CDR2 is SVGEGT. This chain's CDR3 is CAGRTGGGAGGGYEQYF. DNA of the CDR3: TGTGCCGGCAGAACGGGGGGTGGAGCGGGAGGAGGGTACGAGCAGTACTTC.

In this sample, this clonotype turned up many times. The chain couples TRBV27 to TRBJ2-7; 13 positions match TRBD2. Germline assignment: CDR1 MNHEY and CDR2 SMNVEV (reference sequence). V lost 6 bases and J lost 7; bases outside the gene matches: 6. The CDR3 is made up of 14 amino acids. In DNA, the CDR3 is TGTGCCAGCAGCGGGGGACTAGCGGGAAATGAGCAGTACTTC. Translated: CASSGGLAGNEQYF.

This clonotype was seen many times. J is TRBJ2-7 and V is TRBV28; perhaps TRBD1 as D (6 bases). This CDR3 contains 14 residues. Germline CDR1 and CDR2: MDHEN and SYDVKM. Trimming shortened V by 2 bases and J by 3 bases, and 11 bases separated the two germline ends. CDR3 residues: CASSLRDTGYEQYF. CDR3 DNA sequence: TGTGCCAGCAGTTTACGGGACACAGGCTACGAGCAGTACTTC.

The chain carries TRBV5-4 and TRBJ2-1; 7 bases are a match to TRBD1. Germline trimming cut 0 bases from V and 1 base from J; bases unmatched to any gene: 16. The CDR3 loop spans 20 amino acids. From germline, CDR1 is SGHNT and CDR2 YYREEE (reference sequence). CDR3 nucleotide sequence: TGTGCCAGCAGCTTGGGTCTGTTGCGGACAGGCCCTGGGTCCTACAATGAGCAGTTCTTC. Residues: CASSLGLLRTGPGSYNEQFF.

This clonotype was seen a few times. The chain uses TRBV7-3 and TRBJ2-7; D unresolved. From germline, CDR1 is SGHTA and CDR2 FQGTGA. The CDR3 has 13 amino acids. Deletions cut 5 bases from V and 2 bases from J, with 10 bases between. The CDR3: CASSTRAAYEQYF. As DNA, the CDR3 is TGTGCCAGCAGCACAAGAGCTGCCTACGAGCAGTACTTC. Full variable domain (remainder filled in from reference TRBV7-3 and TRBJ2-7): GAGVSQTPSNKVTEKGKYVELRCDPISGHTALYWYRQSLGQGPEFLIYFQGTGAADDSGLPNDRFFAVRPEGSVSTLKIQRTERGDSAVYLCASSTRAAYEQYFGPGTRLTVT.

The V call is TRBV7-9, the J call TRBJ2-7; the D is unclear. The V end was cut by 5 bases, the J end by 0 bases, with 20 bases between. The length of the CDR3 is 17 residues. Germline V gene sequence: CDR1 SEHNR, CDR2 FQNEAQ (reference sequence). CDR3 sequence reads: CASSVGIGLGVSYEQYF. CDR3 DNA sequence: TGTGCCAGCAGCGTAGGGATTGGATTAGGAGTCTCCTACGAGCAGTACTTC.